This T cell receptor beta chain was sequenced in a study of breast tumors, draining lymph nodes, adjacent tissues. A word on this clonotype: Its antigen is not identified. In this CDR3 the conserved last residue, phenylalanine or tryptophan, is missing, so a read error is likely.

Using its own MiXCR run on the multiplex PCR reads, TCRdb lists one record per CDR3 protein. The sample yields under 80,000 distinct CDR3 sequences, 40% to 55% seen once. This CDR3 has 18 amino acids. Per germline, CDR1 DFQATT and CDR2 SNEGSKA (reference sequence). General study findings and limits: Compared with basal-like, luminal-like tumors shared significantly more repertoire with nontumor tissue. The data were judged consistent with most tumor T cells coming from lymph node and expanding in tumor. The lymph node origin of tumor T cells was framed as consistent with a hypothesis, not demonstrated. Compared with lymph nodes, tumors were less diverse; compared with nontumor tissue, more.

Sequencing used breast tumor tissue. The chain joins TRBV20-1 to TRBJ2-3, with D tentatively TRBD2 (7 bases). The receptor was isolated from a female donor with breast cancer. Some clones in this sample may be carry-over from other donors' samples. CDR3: CSARDRRLAGTGTDTQYL. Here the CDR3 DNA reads TGCAGCGCTAGAGATCGTAGGTTAGCGGGTACAGGGACAGATACGCAGTATCTT.